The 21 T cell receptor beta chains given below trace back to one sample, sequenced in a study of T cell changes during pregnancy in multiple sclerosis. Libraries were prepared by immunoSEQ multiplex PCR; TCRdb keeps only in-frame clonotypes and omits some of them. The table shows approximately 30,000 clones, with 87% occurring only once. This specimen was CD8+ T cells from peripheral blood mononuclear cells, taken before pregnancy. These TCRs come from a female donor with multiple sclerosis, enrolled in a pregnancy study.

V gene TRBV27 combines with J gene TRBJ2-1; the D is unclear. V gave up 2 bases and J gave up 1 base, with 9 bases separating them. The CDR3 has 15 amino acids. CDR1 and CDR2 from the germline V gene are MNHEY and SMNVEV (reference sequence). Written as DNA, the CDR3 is TGTGCCAGCAGTTTACCCCACCTATCCTACAATGAGCAGTTCTTC. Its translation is CASSLPHLSYNEQFF.

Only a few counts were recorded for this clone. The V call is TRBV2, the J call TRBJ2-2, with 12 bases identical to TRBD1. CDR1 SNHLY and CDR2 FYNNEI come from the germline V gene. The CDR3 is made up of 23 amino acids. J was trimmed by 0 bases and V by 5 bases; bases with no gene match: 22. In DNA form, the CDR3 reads TGTGCCAGCAGTTTTACTCCAACCGGGACAGGGGGCTTAGGGGTACCGAACACCGGGGAGCTGTTTTTT. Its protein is CASSFTPTGTGGLGVPNTGELFF.

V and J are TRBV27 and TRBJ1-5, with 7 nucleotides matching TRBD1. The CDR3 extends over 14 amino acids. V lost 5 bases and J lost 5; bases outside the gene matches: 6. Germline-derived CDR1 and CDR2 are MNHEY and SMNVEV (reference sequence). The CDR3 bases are TGTGCCAGCAGTGTGACAGGGTCCGATCAGCCCCAGCATTTT. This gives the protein CASSVTGSDQPQHF.

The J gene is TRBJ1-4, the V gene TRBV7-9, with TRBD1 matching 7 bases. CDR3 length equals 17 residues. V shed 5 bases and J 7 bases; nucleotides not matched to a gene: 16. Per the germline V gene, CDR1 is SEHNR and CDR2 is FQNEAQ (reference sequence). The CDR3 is CASSQKIRGLVCEKLFF. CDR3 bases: TGTGCCAGCAGCCAGAAAATCAGGGGGTTGGTTTGTGAAAAACTGTTTTTT.

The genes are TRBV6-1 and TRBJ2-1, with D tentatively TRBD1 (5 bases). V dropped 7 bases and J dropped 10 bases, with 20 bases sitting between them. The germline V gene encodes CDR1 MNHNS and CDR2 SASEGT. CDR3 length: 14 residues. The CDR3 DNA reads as TGTGCCAGCACCTCAGGGCAACAGGCAGGCGAGCAGTTCTTC. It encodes CASTSGQQAGEQFF.

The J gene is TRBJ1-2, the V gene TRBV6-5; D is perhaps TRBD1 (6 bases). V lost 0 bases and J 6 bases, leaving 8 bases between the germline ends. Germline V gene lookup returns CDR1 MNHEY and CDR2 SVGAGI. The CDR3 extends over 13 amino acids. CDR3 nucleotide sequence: TGTGCCAGCAGTTACTCACCAGGGGATGGCTACACCTTC. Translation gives CASSYSPGDGYTF.

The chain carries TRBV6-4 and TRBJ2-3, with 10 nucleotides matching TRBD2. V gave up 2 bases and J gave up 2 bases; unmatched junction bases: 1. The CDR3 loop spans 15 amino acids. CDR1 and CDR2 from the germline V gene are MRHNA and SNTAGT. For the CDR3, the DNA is TGTGCCAGCAGTGACACTAGCGGGAACACAGATACGCAGTATTTT. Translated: CASSDTSGNTDTQYF.

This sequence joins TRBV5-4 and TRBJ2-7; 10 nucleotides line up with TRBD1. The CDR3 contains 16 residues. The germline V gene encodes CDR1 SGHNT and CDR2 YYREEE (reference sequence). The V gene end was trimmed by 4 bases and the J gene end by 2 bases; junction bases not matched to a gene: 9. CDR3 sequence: CASSLGAGTGAYEQYF. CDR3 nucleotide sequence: TGTGCCAGCAGCCTTGGGGCCGGGACAGGGGCCTACGAGCAGTACTTC.

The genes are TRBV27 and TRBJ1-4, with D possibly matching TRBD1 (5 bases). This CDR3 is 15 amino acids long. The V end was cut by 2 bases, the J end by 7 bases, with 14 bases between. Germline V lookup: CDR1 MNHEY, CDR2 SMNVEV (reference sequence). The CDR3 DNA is TGTGCCAGCAGTTTAGGTTCGAGCGGGGGTGAAAAACTGTTTTTT. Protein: CASSLGSSGGEKLFF. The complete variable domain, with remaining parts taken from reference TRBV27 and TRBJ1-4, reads EAQVTQNPRYLITVTGKKLTVTCSQNMNHEYMSWYRQDPGLGLRQIYYSMNVEVTDKGDVPEGYKVSRKEKRNFPLILESPSPNQTSLYFCASSLGSSGGEKLFFGSGTQLSVL.

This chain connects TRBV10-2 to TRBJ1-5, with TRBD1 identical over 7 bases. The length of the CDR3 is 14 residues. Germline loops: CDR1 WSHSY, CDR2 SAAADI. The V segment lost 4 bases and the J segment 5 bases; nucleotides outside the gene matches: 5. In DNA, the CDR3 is TGCGCCAGCAGTGGGCAGGGGGGCGATCAGCCCCAGCATTTT. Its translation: CASSGQGGDQPQHF.

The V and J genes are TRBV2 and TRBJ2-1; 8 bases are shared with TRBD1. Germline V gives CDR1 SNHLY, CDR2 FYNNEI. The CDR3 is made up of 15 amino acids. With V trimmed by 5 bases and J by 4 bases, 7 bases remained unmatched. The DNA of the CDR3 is TGTGCCAGCAGTCTCAGACAGGGGACATACAATGAGCAGTTCTTC. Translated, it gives CASSLRQGTYNEQFF.

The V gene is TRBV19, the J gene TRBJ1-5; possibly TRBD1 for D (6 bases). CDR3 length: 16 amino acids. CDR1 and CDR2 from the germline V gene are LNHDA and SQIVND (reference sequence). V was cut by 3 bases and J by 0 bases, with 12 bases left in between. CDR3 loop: CASSIAGDYSNQPQHF. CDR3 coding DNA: TGTGCCAGTAGTATCGCAGGGGACTATAGCAATCAGCCCCAGCATTTT.

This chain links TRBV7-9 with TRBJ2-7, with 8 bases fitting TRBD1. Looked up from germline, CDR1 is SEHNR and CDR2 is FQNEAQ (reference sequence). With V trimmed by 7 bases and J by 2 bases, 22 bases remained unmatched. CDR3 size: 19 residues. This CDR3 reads CASTTSWGTGGNIPYEQYF. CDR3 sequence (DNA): TGTGCCAGCACAACAAGTTGGGGGACAGGCGGAAACATACCCTACGAGCAGTACTTC.

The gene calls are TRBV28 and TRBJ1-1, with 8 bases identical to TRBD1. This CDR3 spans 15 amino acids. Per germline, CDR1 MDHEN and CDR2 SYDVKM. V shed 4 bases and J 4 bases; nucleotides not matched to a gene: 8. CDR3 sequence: CASSWQGAGGTEAFF. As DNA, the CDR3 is TGTGCCAGCAGTTGGCAGGGGGCGGGCGGCACTGAAGCTTTCTTT. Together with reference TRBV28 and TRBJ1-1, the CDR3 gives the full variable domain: DVKVTQSSRYLVKRTGEKVFLECVQDMDHENMFWYRQDPGLGLRLIYFSYDVKMKEKGDIPEGYSVSREKKERFSLILESASTNQTSMYLCASSWQGAGGTEAFFGQGTRLTVV.

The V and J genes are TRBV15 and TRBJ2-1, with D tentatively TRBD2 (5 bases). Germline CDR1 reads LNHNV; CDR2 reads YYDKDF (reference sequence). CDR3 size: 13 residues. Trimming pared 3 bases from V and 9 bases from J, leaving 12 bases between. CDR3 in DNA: TGTGCCACCAGCAGGACGGGGTACGGTGAGCAGTTCTTC. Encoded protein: CATSRTGYGEQFF. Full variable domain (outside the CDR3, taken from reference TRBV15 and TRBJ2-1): DAMVIQNPRYQVTQFGKPVTLSCSQTLNHNVMYWYQQKSSQAPKLLFHYYDKDFNNEADTPDNFQSRRPNTSFCFLDIRSPGLGDTAMYLCATSRTGYGEQFFGPGTRLTVL.

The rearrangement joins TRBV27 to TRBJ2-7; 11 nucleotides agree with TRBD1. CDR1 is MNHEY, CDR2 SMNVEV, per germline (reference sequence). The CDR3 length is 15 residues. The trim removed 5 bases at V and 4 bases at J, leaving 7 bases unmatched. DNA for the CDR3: TGTGCCAGCAGTCAGGGGACAGGGGGTGTGTACGAGCAGTACTTC. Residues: CASSQGTGGVYEQYF.

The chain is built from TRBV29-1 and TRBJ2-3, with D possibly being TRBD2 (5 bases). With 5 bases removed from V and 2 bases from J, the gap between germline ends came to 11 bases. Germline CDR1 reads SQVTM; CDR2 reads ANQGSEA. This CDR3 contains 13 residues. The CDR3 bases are TGCAGCGTTTCGTCGGGAAACACAGATACGCAGTATTTT. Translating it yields CSVSSGNTDTQYF.

Here the CDR3 DNA reads TGTGCCAGCAGCGCCGGGGGTTCTATCCACGAGCAGTACTTC. It is translated as CASSAGGSIHEQYF. The chain is built from TRBV7-3 and TRBJ2-7; D may be TRBD2 (6 bases). V was trimmed by 5 bases and J by 5 bases, leaving 16 bases between them. CDR1 and CDR2 from the germline V gene are SGHTA and FQGTGA. The CDR3 spans 14 residues.

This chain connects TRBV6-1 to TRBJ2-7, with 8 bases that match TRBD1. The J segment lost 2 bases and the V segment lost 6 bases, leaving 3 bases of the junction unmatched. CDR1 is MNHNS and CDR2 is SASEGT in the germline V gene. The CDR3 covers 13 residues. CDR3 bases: TGTGCCAGCAGCCCAGGGGGCCCCTACGAGCAGTACTTC. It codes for CASSPGGPYEQYF.

The CDR3 region is CASSRDITIYGYTF. The CDR3 bases are TGTGCCAGCAGTCGGGACATAACAATCTATGGCTACACCTTC. The rearrangement uses TRBV6-5 and TRBJ1-2; weak D call: TRBD1 (6 bases). This CDR3 spans 14 amino acids. V lost 5 bases and J lost 4, with 14 bases in between. Germline V CDR1 and CDR2: MNHEY, SVGAGI.

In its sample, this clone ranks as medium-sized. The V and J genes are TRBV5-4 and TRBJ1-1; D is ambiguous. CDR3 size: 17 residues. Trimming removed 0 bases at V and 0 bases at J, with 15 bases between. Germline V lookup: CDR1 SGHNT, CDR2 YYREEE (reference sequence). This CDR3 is CASSLVPGPNLNTEAFF. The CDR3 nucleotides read TGTGCCAGCAGCTTGGTGCCAGGTCCTAATCTGAACACTGAAGCTTTCTTT.